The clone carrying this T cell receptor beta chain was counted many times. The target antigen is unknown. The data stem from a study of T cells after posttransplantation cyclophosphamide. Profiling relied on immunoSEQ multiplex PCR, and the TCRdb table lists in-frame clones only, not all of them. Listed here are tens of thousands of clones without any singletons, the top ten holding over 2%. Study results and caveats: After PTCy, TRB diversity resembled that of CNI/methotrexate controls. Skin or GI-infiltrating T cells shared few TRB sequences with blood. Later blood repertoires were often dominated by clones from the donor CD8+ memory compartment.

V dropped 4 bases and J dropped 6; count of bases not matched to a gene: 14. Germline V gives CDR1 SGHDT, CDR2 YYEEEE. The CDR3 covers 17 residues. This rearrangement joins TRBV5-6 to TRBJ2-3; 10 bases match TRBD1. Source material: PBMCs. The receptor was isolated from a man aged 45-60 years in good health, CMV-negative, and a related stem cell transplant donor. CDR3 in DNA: TGTGCCAGCAGCGCCCTCGGGACAGGGGTGCGTGTTGATACGCAGTATTTT. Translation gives CASSALGTGVRVDTQYF.